This TCR beta chain derives from a study of OX40 agonist ivuxolimab in advanced cancers. Study information: The patients received ivuxolimab by intravenous route every 2 weeks at 0.01 to 10 mg/kg. Those enrolled were 80% to 85% male, with a mean age of around 60 years and ages from roughly 20 to 90.

Trimming took off 10 bases at V and 3 bases at J, with 21 bases between the two ends. Germline-derived CDR1 and CDR2 are ENHRY and SYGVKD. This CDR3 has 15 residues. Only in-frame clones appear in the TCRdb table, and some are missing; sequencing was by immunoSEQ multiplex PCR. The repertoire has roughly 87,000 clones, 91% of them found once; the top ten carry 8.4%. Patients were ruled out by autoimmune disease history or systemic immunosuppression. This receptor was obtained from an adult with an advanced solid tumor such as melanoma, head and neck, liver or kidney cancer. The chain combines TRBV10-3 with TRBJ2-5; D possibly uses TRBD1 or TRBD2 (5 bases each). The sequencing here drew on CD4+ or CD8+ T cells sorted from blood, taken in a trial of the OX40 agonist ivuxolimab. This CDR3 is CATRGVGSVEETQYF. CDR3 DNA sequence: TGTGCCACAAGGGGCGTGGGTAGCGTAGAAGAGACCCAGTACTTC.